This T cell receptor beta chain was identified in a study of circulating CD8 cells and anti-PD-1 response in melanoma. About the study: Nivolumab was given intravenously at 3 mg/kg every 2 weeks. Response groups: complete/partial responders versus stable/progressive non-responders.

Four subsets defined by PD-1 and/or TIGIT were sorted from live CD3+CD8+TCRalphabeta+ cells. Notes on the study in general: Expanded sorted subsets were checked for tumor reactivity using peptides. Subset repertoires were largely private at M1, with under 7% shared.

Each library started from about 15 ng of total RNA using the QIAseq Immune Repertoire TCR panel. TCRdb ran MiXCR on the reads and lists one entry per CDR3 protein. In the table there are approximately 1,500 distinct CDR3 sequences, around 6.8% of which are singletons. V was cut by 4 bases and J by 5 bases, with 13 bases left in between. Germline CDR1 and CDR2: KGHDR and SFDVKD. This CDR3 has 14 residues. By share of the sample, this clonotype is medium-sized (0.01 to 0.1%). The antigen is not known. The chain carries TRBV24-1 and TRBJ2-5, with a tentative D call TRBD2 (6 bases). The sample here was CD8+ T cells from PBMCs, taken at baseline or after one month of anti-PD-1 therapy (not recorded which). This TCR was sampled from a human donor with melanoma. For the CDR3, the DNA is TGTGCCACCAGTGAGGCGGCGGGGAGGGAGACCCAGTACTTC. Protein: CATSEAAGRETQYF.